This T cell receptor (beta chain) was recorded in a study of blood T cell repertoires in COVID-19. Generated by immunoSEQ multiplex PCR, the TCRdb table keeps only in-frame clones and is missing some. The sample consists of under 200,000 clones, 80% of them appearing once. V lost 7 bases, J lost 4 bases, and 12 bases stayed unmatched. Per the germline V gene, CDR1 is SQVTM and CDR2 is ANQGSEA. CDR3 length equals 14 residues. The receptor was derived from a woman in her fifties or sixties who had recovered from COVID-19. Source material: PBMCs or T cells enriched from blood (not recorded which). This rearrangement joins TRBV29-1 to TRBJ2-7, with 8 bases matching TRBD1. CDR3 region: CSAQIRGRGYEQYF. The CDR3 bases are TGCAGCGCCCAGATCAGGGGGCGCGGGTACGAGCAGTACTTC.